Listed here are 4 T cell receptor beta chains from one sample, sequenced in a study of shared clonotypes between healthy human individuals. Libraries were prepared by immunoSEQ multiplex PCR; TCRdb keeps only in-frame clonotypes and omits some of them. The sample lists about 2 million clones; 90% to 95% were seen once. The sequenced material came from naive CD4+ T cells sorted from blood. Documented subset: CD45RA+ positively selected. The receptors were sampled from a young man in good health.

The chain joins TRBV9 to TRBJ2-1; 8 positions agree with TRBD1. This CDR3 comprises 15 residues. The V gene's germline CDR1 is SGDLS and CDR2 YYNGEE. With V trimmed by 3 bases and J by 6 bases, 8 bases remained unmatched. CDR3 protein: CASSARQGSFNEQFF. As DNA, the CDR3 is TGTGCCAGCAGCGCCCGACAGGGGTCTTTCAATGAGCAGTTCTTC.

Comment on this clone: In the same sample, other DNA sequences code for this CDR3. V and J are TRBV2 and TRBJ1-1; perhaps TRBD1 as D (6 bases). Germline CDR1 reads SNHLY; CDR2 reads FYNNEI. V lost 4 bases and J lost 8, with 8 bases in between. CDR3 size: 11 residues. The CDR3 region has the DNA TGTGCCAGCAGTGTCAGGGGAGAAGCTTTCTTT. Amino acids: CASSVRGEAFF.

The CDR3 DNA reads TGTGCCAGTAGTGGACGGGGCCTTAATCAGCCCCAGCATTTT. This gives the protein CASSGRGLNQPQHF. The chain uses TRBV19 and TRBJ1-5, with TRBD1 as a possible D gene (5 bases). V lost 5 bases, J lost 4 bases, and 12 bases lay in between. The length of the CDR3 is 14 residues. Per the germline V gene, CDR1 is LNHDA and CDR2 is SQIVND (reference sequence).

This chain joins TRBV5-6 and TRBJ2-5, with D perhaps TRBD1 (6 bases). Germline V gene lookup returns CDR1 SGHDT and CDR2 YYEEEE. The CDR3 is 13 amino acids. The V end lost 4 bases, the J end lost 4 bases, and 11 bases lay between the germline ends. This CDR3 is CASSKTGSETQYF. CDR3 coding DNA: TGTGCCAGCAGCAAAACAGGGTCAGAGACCCAGTACTTC.